These T cell receptor beta chains were read from a single sample in a study of post-analysis software for immune sequencing data. MiXCR, applied by TCRdb to the PCR reads, yields one record per CDR3 protein. The sample includes approximately 730,000 distinct CDR3 sequences, about 43% of them seen just once. The sequenced sample consisted of blood. The source is a girl aged 10-17 years with multiple sclerosis. CDR3s include the opening cysteine and the closing phenylalanine or tryptophan. The D gene is left open where the match is weak. Clone size, where shown, is once, few, many, or a class for clones that have expanded.

few	TRBD2	TRBJ2-1	TRBV29-1	TGCAGCGTTGGACTAGCGGGAGAGGAGGACAATGAGCAGTTCTTC	CSVGLAGEEDNEQFF
-	-	TRBJ2-1	TRBV12-3/TRBV12-4	TGTGCCAGCAGTAACGACAGGAGCTCCTACAATGAGCAGTTCTTC	CASSNDRSSYNEQFF
-	TRBD2	TRBJ2-5	TRBV5-1	TGCGCCAGCAGCTCCGCGGGGGTTCAAGAGACCCAGTACTTC	CASSSAGVQETQYF
-	-	TRBJ1-2	TRBV5-1	TGCGCCAGCAGCTCTGAGGGACGGGGAATTTTAAGCTATGGCTACACCTTC	CASSSEGRGILSYGYTF
few	TRBD2	TRBJ2-1	TRBV3-1	TGTGCCAGCAGCCAGGATATCAGCGGGAGTCCGTACAATGAGCAGTTCTTC	CASSQDISGSPYNEQFF
-	-	TRBJ2-5	TRBV28	TGTGCCAGCAGTTCCACGCTGACCCAGTACTTC	CASSSTLTQYF
-	TRBD2	TRBJ2-1	TRBV10-3	TGTGCCACCGGACTAGCGGGGAACTACAATGAGCAGTTCTTC	CATGLAGNYNEQFF
few	-	TRBJ1-6	TRBV6-4	TGTGCCAGCAGTGATCGGACGGGAGGGGATTCACCCCTCCACTTT	CASSDRTGGDSPLHF
-	TRBD1	TRBJ2-7	TRBV28	TGTGCCAGCAGTTTAGATAGGGGACAGGGATTTTACGAGCAGTACTTC	CASSLDRGQGFYEQYF
-	-	TRBJ2-3	TRBV27	TGTGCCAGCAGGGGGGGTGTAACCAGCACAGATACGCAGTATTTT	CASRGGVTSTDTQYF
few	-	TRBJ1-2	TRBV9	TGTGCCAGCAGTAACCGGGACGCCGTGGGGGATGGCTACACCTTC	CASSNRDAVGDGYTF
once	-	TRBJ1-5	TRBV19	TGTGCCAGTAGTATCGGGAGCGGAAGCAATCAGCCCCAGCATTTT	CASSIGSGSNQPQHF
-	-	TRBJ2-7	TRBV15	TGTGCCACCAGCAGAGATTCGCGGAACGAGCAGTACTTC	CATSRDSRNEQYF
many	-	TRBJ2-6	TRBV5-5	TGTGCCAGCACCCATCCGGGACACACGCTTTCCTTGCCCGCTTCTGGGGCCAACGTCCTGACTTTC	CASTHPGHTLSLPASGANVLTF
-	-	TRBJ2-1	TRBV4-3	TGCGCCAGCAGCCAAGATTTTGGGGCTAGCCCCTACAATGAGCAGTTCTTC	CASSQDFGASPYNEQFF
few	-	TRBJ2-7	TRBV5-5	TGTGCCAGCAGCGGACCCAGAGATCCCTTTGAGTCCCAGTACTTC	CASSGPRDPFESQYF
-	-	TRBJ2-1	TRBV12-3/TRBV12-4	TGTGCCAGCAGTCGCCTAGCCCTCGAGCAGTTCTTC	CASSRLALEQFF
few	TRBD2	TRBJ2-7	TRBV27	TGTGCCAGCAGTTTCGGCGGCTTGCGGGAGGGAGTCCACGAGCAGTACTTC	CASSFGGLREGVHEQYF
-	-	TRBJ1-2	TRBV29-1	TGCAGCGTCGAACCGACAGAAGCTGGCTACACCTTC	CSVEPTEAGYTF
-	-	TRBJ2-7	TRBV28	TGTGCCACTGCTTCACCCTACGAGCAGTACTTC	CATASPYEQYF
-	-	TRBJ2-1	TRBV5-6	TGTGCCAGCAGCTCCCCTGGGGCCTACTCCTACAATGAGCAGTTCTTC	CASSSPGAYSYNEQFF
few	TRBD2	TRBJ2-3	TRBV9	TGTGCCAGCACCCGAGGCGTGAGCGGGAGGGCCATAGATACGCAGTATTTT	CASTRGVSGRAIDTQYF
few	TRBD2	TRBJ2-3	TRBV20-1	TGCAGTGCCTCACGGGAGGGCCGTGGAGATACGCAGTATTTT	CSASREGRGDTQYF
-	-	TRBJ1-5	TRBV9	TGTGCCAGCAGCTTCCGTACTCAGGGTCAGCCCCAGCATTTT	CASSFRTQGQPQHF
few	TRBD1	TRBJ2-7	TRBV9	TGTGCCAGCAGCGCCCGGGACAGCGCCTACGAGCAGTACTTC	CASSARDSAYEQYF
-	TRBD2	TRBJ2-5	TRBV7-2	TGTGCCAGCAGCCCACGCCCTAGCGGGGGAGAGACCCAGTACTTC	CASSPRPSGGETQYF
-	-	TRBJ2-3	TRBV6-6	TGTGCCAGCAGACCGGGCCTTCGCACAGATACGCAGTATTTT	CASRPGLRTDTQYF
-	TRBD2	TRBJ2-1	TRBV29-1	TGCAGCGTTGAAGCTAGCGGTTACTACAATGAGCAGTTCTTC	CSVEASGYYNEQFF
-	TRBD1	TRBJ1-4	TRBV25-1	TGTGCCAGCAGTGAATATTCCACAGGGGGGAGGTCTAATGAAAAACTGTTTTTT	CASSEYSTGGRSNEKLFF
-	TRBD1	TRBJ2-1	TRBV20-1	TGCAGTGCTCTCGACAGGGAGTGGTACAATGAGCAGTTCTTC	CSALDREWYNEQFF
-	TRBD2	TRBJ2-6	TRBV7-2	TGTGCCTGCAGCTCCTCCTGGGGGGGGATGTCACCTGGGGCCAACGTCCTGACTTTC	CACSSSWGGMSPGANVLTF
-	-	TRBJ1-2	TRBV27	TGTGCCAGCAGTCCGGGACTAAATTCCGGCTACACCTTC	CASSPGLNSGYTF
-	-	TRBJ2-7	TRBV5-1	TGCGCCAGCAACCCTCCAGCGAATCCCTACGAGCAGTACTTC	CASNPPANPYEQYF
-	TRBD2	TRBJ2-1	TRBV7-3	TGTGCCAGCAGCGTAGATGGGAGACTAGCGGGTTACAATGAGCAGTTCTTC	CASSVDGRLAGYNEQFF
-	-	TRBJ1-4	TRBV29-1	TGCAGCGCGAATTCCGGGACAAGGGGCGAAAAACTGTTTTTT	CSANSGTRGEKLFF
few	-	TRBJ2-3	TRBV5-1	TGCGCCAGCAGCTCGGACAGTATGGACACAGATACGCAGTATTTT	CASSSDSMDTDTQYF
-	-	TRBJ2-1	TRBV27	TGTGCCAGCAGTACCATGGGTTACAATGAGCAGTTCTTC	CASSTMGYNEQFF
-	TRBD2	TRBJ2-7	TRBV20-1	TGCAGTGCTAGTGATACGGCGGCGACTAGCGGGCACTCCTACGAGCAGTACTTC	CSASDTAATSGHSYEQYF